One and the same sample provided the 28 T cell receptor beta chains below, sequenced in a study of shared clonotypes between healthy human individuals. Measured with immunoSEQ multiplex PCR; TCRdb has only the in-frame clones, and not every one. This table holds about 1,500,000 clones, roughly 96% found once. Sequenced: naive CD4+ T cells sorted from blood. This sample's subset: CD45RA+ positively selected. These TCRs come from a man aged 25-45 years in good health.

This chain connects TRBV7-3 to TRBJ2-7; TRBD1 might be the D (7 bases). V gave up 0 bases and J gave up 3 bases, with 12 bases separating them. Germline V gives CDR1 SGHTA, CDR2 FQGTGA. The CDR3 consists of 15 residues. The CDR3: CASSLTGGQLYEQYF. As DNA, the CDR3 is TGTGCCAGCAGCTTAACCGGGGGACAGCTCTACGAGCAGTACTTC.

The chain has TRBV15 and TRBJ1-1, with D uncertain. Germline V CDR1 and CDR2: LNHNV, YYDKDF (reference sequence). This CDR3 has 17 residues. The V end was cut by 0 bases, the J end by 4 bases, with 18 bases between. CDR3 sequence (DNA): TGTGCCACCAGCAGAGAGAACCCCGACGGGCGAGGCACTGAAGCTTTCTTT. Translating it yields CATSRENPDGRGTEAFF.

The chain employs TRBV7-9 and TRBJ2-3; TRBD1 matches at 9 bases. The CDR3 runs to 15 residues. Per germline, CDR1 SEHNR and CDR2 FQNEAQ (reference sequence). Unmatched junction bases numbered 6, after V lost 3 bases and J lost 5 bases. Here the CDR3 DNA reads TGTGCCAGCAGCTTGGGACAGGGTTTAGGAGATACGCAGTATTTT. Translation gives CASSLGQGLGDTQYF.

V gene TRBV7-2 combines with J gene TRBJ2-3, with D perhaps matching TRBD1 (5 bases). The germline gives CDR1 SGHTA, CDR2 FQGNSA. V lost 5 bases to trimming and J lost 2 bases, with 11 bases between them. The CDR3 is 14 residues long. The CDR3 is CASSPDSLTDTQYF. The CDR3 bases are TGTGCCAGCAGCCCAGACAGCCTCACAGATACGCAGTATTTT.

Comment on this clone: Other DNA sequences in this specimen translate into the identical CDR3. This chain joins TRBV5-1 and TRBJ2-1, with 14 nucleotides matching TRBD2. V was clipped by 4 bases and J by 3 bases; unmatched bases: 3. Germline CDR1 reads SGHRS; CDR2 reads YFSETQ. The CDR3 covers 16 residues. The CDR3: CASSPGTSGSYNEQFF. As DNA, the CDR3 is TGCGCCAGCAGCCCCGGGACTAGCGGGAGCTACAATGAGCAGTTCTTC.

The chain employs TRBV18 and TRBJ1-4; no clear D. Germline values: CDR1 KGHSH, CDR2 LQKENI. CDR3 size: 15 residues. V was clipped by 3 bases and J by 5 bases, with 13 bases between them. This CDR3 reads CASSPLPIRNEKLFF. CDR3 coding DNA: TGTGCCAGCTCACCGCTTCCAATACGGAATGAAAAACTGTTTTTT.

The chain has TRBV9 and TRBJ2-1, with D unresolved. This CDR3 is built from 15 residues. The V and J ends lost 2 bases and 5 bases respectively, with 14 bases between them. The germline V gene has CDR1 SGDLS and CDR2 YYNGEE. The CDR3 DNA is TGTGCCAGCAGCGTTAGCCCTTCCTGGAACAATGAGCAGTTCTTC. It codes for CASSVSPSWNNEQFF.

The V call is TRBV5-5, the J call TRBJ1-1; D remains ambiguous. Trimming removed 0 bases from V and 1 base from J, with 10 bases in between. The CDR3 is 15 amino acids. Germline V lookup: CDR1 SGHKS, CDR2 YYEKEE (reference sequence). The CDR3 bases are TGTGCCAGCAGCTTGGAGTTGGTTAGGAACACTGAAGCTTTCTTT. It specifies CASSLELVRNTEAFF.

Only one count was recorded for this clone. The same CDR3 arises from other DNA sequences in this sample as well. V and J are TRBV5-4 and TRBJ2-1; D might be TRBD1 (5 bases). The CDR3 is 13 amino acids. V was pared by 1 base and J by 5 bases, with 7 bases between. Per the germline V gene, CDR1 is SGHNT and CDR2 is YYREEE (reference sequence). CDR3 bases: TGTGCCAGCAGCTTGACAGGAAACAATGAGCAGTTCTTC. The encoded protein is CASSLTGNNEQFF.

The chain recombines TRBV7-9 with TRBJ1-4; no clear D gene. The CDR3 runs to 15 residues. Trimming shortened V by 0 bases and J by 5 bases, and 10 bases separated the two germline ends. The V gene's germline CDR1 is SEHNR and CDR2 FQNEAQ (reference sequence). CDR3 sequence: CASSLAVPSNEKLFF. The CDR3 DNA follows: TGTGCCAGCAGCTTAGCGGTTCCGTCCAATGAAAAACTGTTTTTT.

This chain joins TRBV5-5 and TRBJ2-2; the D is unclear. Per the germline V gene, CDR1 is SGHKS and CDR2 is YYEKEE (reference sequence). The V and J ends lost 6 bases and 4 bases respectively, with 13 bases between them. This CDR3 region has 14 residues. CDR3 in DNA: TGTGCCAGCAAACTCGGTCCAAGCACCGGGGAGCTGTTTTTT. Encoded protein: CASKLGPSTGELFF.

This clone has only one observation. Other DNA sequences from this sample encode an identical CDR3 as well. The V call is TRBV5-1, the J call TRBJ2-1, with 13 positions matching TRBD2. Trimming cost V 4 bases and J 2 bases; bases outside gene matches: 3. Per the germline V gene, CDR1 is SGHRS and CDR2 is YFSETQ. This CDR3 contains 16 residues. Here the CDR3 reads CASSPGTSGTYNEQFF. The CDR3 bases are TGCGCCAGCAGCCCAGGGACTAGCGGGACCTACAATGAGCAGTTCTTC.

CDR3 in amino acids: CASSRPDRFGSYEQYF. The CDR3 DNA sequence: TGTGCCAGCAGCCGACCCGACCGTTTTGGATCCTACGAGCAGTACTTC. This rearrangement joins TRBV28 to TRBJ2-7; D gene ambiguous. V dropped 6 bases and J dropped 1 base, with 19 bases sitting between them. Per germline, CDR1 MDHEN and CDR2 SYDVKM. The CDR3 totals 16 residues.

The chain combines TRBV5-4 with TRBJ2-7; 8 nucleotides match TRBD2. Germline values: CDR1 SGHNT, CDR2 YYREEE (reference sequence). The length of the CDR3 is 14 residues. J lost 2 bases, V lost 4 bases, and 5 bases had no gene match. In DNA form, the CDR3 reads TGTGCCAGCAGCCTTAGCGGGGAGACCTACGAGCAGTACTTC. This codes for CASSLSGETYEQYF.

The J gene is TRBJ2-2, the V gene TRBV9; 15 bases are a match to TRBD2. The CDR3 runs to 16 residues. Germline values: CDR1 SGDLS, CDR2 YYNGEE. The V gene end was trimmed by 7 bases and the J gene end by 7 bases; junction bases not matched to a gene: 8. CDR3 DNA sequence: TGTGCCAGCGGGGGACTAGCGGGAGGAGGAATCGGGGAGCTGTTTTTT. The encoded protein is CASGGLAGGGIGELFF.

Points on this clone: This same CDR3 is encoded by further DNA sequences in the sample. J is TRBJ2-7 and V is TRBV19; possible D gene TRBD1, 5 bases. CDR1 LNHDA and CDR2 SQIVND come from the germline V gene (reference sequence). Trimming left V 1 base short and J 0 bases short, with 10 bases between. The CDR3 covers 15 residues. The DNA for the CDR3 is TGTGCCAGTAGTATAGTGCAGGGAAGCTCCTACGAGCAGTACTTC. Translation: CASSIVQGSSYEQYF.

V is TRBV27 and J is TRBJ2-3; perhaps D is TRBD1 or TRBD2 (5 bases each). The CDR3 has 13 amino acids. Germline V gives CDR1 MNHEY, CDR2 SMNVEV (reference sequence). Trimming removed 3 bases from V and 3 bases from J, with 7 bases in between. CDR3 residues: CASSLGTTDTQYF. The DNA of the CDR3 is TGTGCCAGCAGTTTGGGGACGACAGATACGCAGTATTTT.

Of note for this clone: Other DNA variants within this sample encode the same CDR3. V gene TRBV20-1 combines with J gene TRBJ2-7; D remains ambiguous. V lost 6 bases and J 3 bases, leaving 6 bases between the germline ends. In germline, CDR1 is DFQATT, CDR2 SNEGSKA (reference sequence). This CDR3 comprises 10 residues. In DNA, the CDR3 is TGCAGTGCGAGGAACTACGAGCAGTACTTC. Its translation: CSARNYEQYF.

The V gene is TRBV25-1, the J gene TRBJ2-1; D may match TRBD1 or TRBD2 (7 bases each). The CDR3 has 15 residues. CDR1 is MGHDK, CDR2 SYGVNS, per germline. V lost 4 bases and J lost 0, with 10 bases in between. CDR3 sequence (DNA): TGTGCCAGCAGTGCAGGGGGGGTCTCCTACAATGAGCAGTTCTTC. Its translation is CASSAGGVSYNEQFF. The full variable domain, rest sourced from reference TRBV25-1 and TRBJ2-1, is EADIYQTPRYLVIGTGKKITLECSQTMGHDKMYWYQQDPGMELHLIHYSYGVNSTEKGDLSSESTVSRIRTEHFPLTLESARPSHTSQYLCASSAGGVSYNEQFFGPGTRLTVL.

This chain uses TRBV6-6 with TRBJ2-7, with D perhaps TRBD2 (5 bases). Germline lookup yields CDR1 MNHNY and CDR2 SVGAGI (reference sequence). The CDR3 has 14 amino acids. Trimming removed 6 bases at V and 0 bases at J, with 12 bases between. This CDR3 is CASRSSGSSYEQYF. The CDR3 DNA reads TGTGCCAGCAGATCCAGCGGTAGCTCCTACGAGCAGTACTTC.

V is TRBV6-1 and J is TRBJ2-5; no clear D. This CDR3 contains 13 residues. Trimming removed 2 bases at V and 3 bases at J, with 7 bases between. Germline V CDR1 and CDR2: MNHNS, SASEGT. The CDR3 DNA follows: TGTGCCAGCAGTGAACGGCAGAAAGAGACCCAGTACTTC. The encoded protein is CASSERQKETQYF.

This clone came up once. This chain links TRBV5-6 with TRBJ2-2, with a weak D call TRBD1 (7 bases). Deletions cut 6 bases from V and 4 bases from J, with 13 bases between. CDR3 length equals 14 residues. Germline V gene sequence: CDR1 SGHDT, CDR2 YYEEEE. For the CDR3, the DNA is TGTGCCAGCAACCAGGGGGGAATCACCGGGGAGCTGTTTTTT. Translated, it gives CASNQGGITGELFF. The full variable domain, in which reference TRBV5-6 and TRBJ2-2 provide the parts outside the CDR3, is DAGVTQSPTHLIKTRGQQVTLRCSPKSGHDTVSWYQQALGQGPQFIFQYYEEEERQRGNFPDRFSGHQFPNYSSELNVNALLLGDSALYLCASNQGGITGELFFGEGSRLTVL.

V is TRBV9 and J is TRBJ1-1, with TRBD1 matching 8 bases. After removal of 1 base from V and 8 bases from J, the junction contained 7 bases not matched to a gene. CDR1 and CDR2 (germline): SGDLS, YYNGEE. The CDR3 extends over 14 amino acids. In DNA form, the CDR3 reads TGTGCCAGCAGCGTATCCTCACAGGGGGTGGAAGCTTTCTTT. Amino acids: CASSVSSQGVEAFF.

This clone was seen just once. The chain has TRBV2 and TRBJ2-7, with D hard to call. V shed 4 bases and J shed 5 bases, with 12 bases lying between them. The CDR3 runs 13 residues. Looked up from germline, CDR1 is SNHLY and CDR2 is FYNNEI. The CDR3 sequence: CASSAEVQNEQYF. The CDR3 DNA sequence: TGTGCCAGCAGTGCCGAGGTTCAGAACGAGCAGTACTTC.

The J gene is TRBJ1-1, the V gene TRBV5-3; D not resolved. TRBV5-3 is treated as an ORF (open reading frame) with a function not yet certain. The V end was cut by 7 bases, the J end by 4 bases, with 23 bases between. This CDR3 comprises 16 residues. Written as DNA, the CDR3 is TGTGCCAGAGACCGCTTATGGGTCCGTGGCCTCACTGAAGCTTTCTTT. Protein sequence: CARDRLWVRGLTEAFF.

The rearrangement uses TRBV11-2 and TRBJ2-7; D gene uncertain. CDR1 and CDR2 (germline): SGHAT, FQNNGV. The V end lost 0 bases, the J end lost 3 bases, and 9 bases lay between the germline ends. The CDR3 loop spans 14 amino acids. The CDR3 DNA reads TGTGCCAGCAGCTTAGATCTTAGCCTCTACGAGCAGTACTTC. Its translation is CASSLDLSLYEQYF.

This rearrangement joins TRBV19 to TRBJ1-1; 10 bases agree with TRBD1. This CDR3 has 12 residues. Per germline, CDR1 LNHDA and CDR2 SQIVND (reference sequence). Unmatched junction bases numbered 5, after V lost 6 bases and J lost 10 bases. The CDR3 bases are TGTGCCAGTAGACGGGACAGGGGTGGAGCTTTCTTT. Encoded protein: CASRRDRGGAFF.

This sequence joins TRBV6-1 and TRBJ2-7, with TRBD1 matching over 9 bases. The CDR3 contains 14 residues. The V gene end was trimmed by 7 bases and the J gene end by 4 bases; junction bases not matched to a gene: 8. Germline V CDR1 and CDR2: MNHNS, SASEGT. The CDR3 DNA follows: TGTGCCAGCAAAACCGGGACAGGGTTTTACGAGCAGTACTTC. Its protein is CASKTGTGFYEQYF.